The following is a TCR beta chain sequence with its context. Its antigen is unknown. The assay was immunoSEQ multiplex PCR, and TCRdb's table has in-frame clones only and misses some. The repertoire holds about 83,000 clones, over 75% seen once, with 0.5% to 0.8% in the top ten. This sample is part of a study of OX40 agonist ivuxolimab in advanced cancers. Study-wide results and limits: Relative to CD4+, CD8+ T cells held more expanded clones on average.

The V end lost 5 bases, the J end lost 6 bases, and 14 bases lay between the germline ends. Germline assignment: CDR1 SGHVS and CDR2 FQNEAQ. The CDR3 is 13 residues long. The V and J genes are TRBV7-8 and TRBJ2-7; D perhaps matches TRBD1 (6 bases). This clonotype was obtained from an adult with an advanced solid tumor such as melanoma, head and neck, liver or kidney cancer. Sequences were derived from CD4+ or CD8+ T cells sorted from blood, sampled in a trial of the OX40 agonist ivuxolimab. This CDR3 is CASSLPGTFEQYF. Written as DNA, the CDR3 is TGTGCCAGCAGCCTCCCCGGGACATTCGAGCAGTACTTC.